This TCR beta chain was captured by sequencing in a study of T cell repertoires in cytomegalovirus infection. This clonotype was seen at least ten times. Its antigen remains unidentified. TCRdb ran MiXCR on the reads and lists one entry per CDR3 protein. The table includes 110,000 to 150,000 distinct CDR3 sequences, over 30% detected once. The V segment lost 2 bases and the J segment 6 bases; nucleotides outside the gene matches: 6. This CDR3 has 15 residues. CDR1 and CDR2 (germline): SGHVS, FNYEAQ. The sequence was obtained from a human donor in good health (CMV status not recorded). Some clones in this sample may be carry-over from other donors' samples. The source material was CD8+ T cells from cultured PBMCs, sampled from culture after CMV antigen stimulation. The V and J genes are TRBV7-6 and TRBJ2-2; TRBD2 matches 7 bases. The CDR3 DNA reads TGTGCCAGCAGCTTACTTCCAGCGGGGTCCGGGGAGCTGTTTTTT. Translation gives CASSLLPAGSGELFF. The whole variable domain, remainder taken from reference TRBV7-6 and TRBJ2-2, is GAGVSQSPRYKVTKRGQDVALRCDPISGHVSLYWYRQALGQGPEFLTYFNYEAQQDKSGLPNDRFSAERPEGSISTLTIQRTEQRDSAMYRCASSLLPAGSGELFFGEGSRLTVL.